These 26 T cell receptor beta chains were sequenced from one sample in a study of blood T cell repertoires in COVID-19 (dated by TCRdb to between 2020 and 2021). Receptors were amplified or captured by the immunoSEQ multiplex PCR assay. TCRdb took over this immuneACCESS table, retaining in-frame rearrangements with V and J assigned. Such tables are incomplete; in checked studies, under half of the missing clones stem from an unresolved V gene, and the remainder is unexplained. Recorded for this sample are 400,000 or so clones; around 89% of them occurred a single time. The ten largest make up around 1.5% of the sample. The specimen was peripheral blood. These receptor sequences come from a woman in her forties with COVID-19, enrolled during active disease.

This rearrangement joins TRBV28 to TRBJ1-2, with D possibly being TRBD1 (6 bases). Trimming shortened V by 4 bases and J by 4 bases, and 22 bases separated the two germline ends. The CDR3 runs to 17 residues. From germline, CDR1 is MDHEN and CDR2 SYDVKM. The DNA for the CDR3 is TGTGCCAGCAGTTCCCACAGGGAGGGGAAATCTTTCTATGGCTACACCTTC. It yields the protein CASSSHREGKSFYGYTF.

This clone appeared many times. The V gene is TRBV2, the J gene TRBJ1-2; D unresolved. The V gene's germline CDR1 is SNHLY and CDR2 FYNNEI. CDR3 size: 10 residues. V lost 6 bases and J lost 8, with 7 bases in between. Written as DNA, the CDR3 is TGTGCCAGCAGCTCTGGCGGCTACACCTTC. It translates to CASSSGGYTF.

The chain uses TRBV27 and TRBJ1-1; D is unclear. CDR3 length: 13 amino acids. The germline CDR1 and CDR2 sequences are MNHEY and SMNVEV (reference sequence). Trimming shortened V by 5 bases and J by 1 base, and 8 bases separated the two germline ends. The CDR3: CASSPHENTEAFF. The CDR3 nucleotides are TGTGCCAGCAGTCCACACGAGAACACTGAAGCTTTCTTT.

This sequence joins TRBV6-5 and TRBJ1-1, with D possibly matching TRBD1 (6 bases). Germline loops: CDR1 MNHEY, CDR2 SVGAGI. Trimming left V 0 bases short and J 5 bases short, with 13 bases between. The CDR3 runs to 15 residues. CDR3 nucleotides: TGTGCCAGCAGTTACTCGGGGGCCTCAGGGACTGAAGCTTTCTTT. Its protein product is CASSYSGASGTEAFF.

The chain joins TRBV9 to TRBJ1-1; possibly TRBD1 for D (5 bases). The CDR3 loop spans 13 amino acids. The germline V gene has CDR1 SGDLS and CDR2 YYNGEE. V lost 3 bases, J lost 5 bases, and 11 bases lay in between. The CDR3 sequence: CASSEGVGTEAFF. The CDR3 nucleotides read TGTGCCAGCAGCGAAGGGGTCGGGACTGAAGCTTTCTTT.

The J gene is TRBJ2-1, the V gene TRBV19; TRBD2 matches 7 bases. The CDR3 has 13 amino acids. V shed 4 bases and J 7 bases; nucleotides not matched to a gene: 4. Germline V gene data show CDR1 as LNHDA and CDR2 as SQIVND (reference sequence). The CDR3 here is CASSRGGINEQFF. CDR3 bases: TGTGCCAGTAGTAGGGGGGGGATAAATGAGCAGTTCTTC.

This chain joins TRBV6-5 and TRBJ1-1; no firm D call. The V and J ends lost 7 bases and 1 base respectively, with 13 bases between them. CDR1 is MNHEY, CDR2 SVGAGI, per germline. The CDR3 totals 14 residues. CDR3 region: CASKTQRGNTEAFF. The CDR3 DNA follows: TGTGCCAGCAAAACGCAGCGAGGGAACACTGAAGCTTTCTTT.

The chain couples TRBV5-1 to TRBJ2-2, with TRBD1 identical over 9 bases. Germline loops: CDR1 SGHRS, CDR2 YFSETQ. V lost 3 bases to trimming and J lost 4 bases; unmatched junction nucleotides: 4. The CDR3 spans 15 residues. This chain's CDR3 is CASSWRTGATGELFF. In nucleotides, the CDR3 is TGCGCCAGCAGCTGGAGGACAGGGGCCACCGGGGAGCTGTTTTTT. The whole variable domain, remainder taken from reference TRBV5-1 and TRBJ2-2, is KAGVTQTPRYLIKTRGQQVTLSCSPISGHRSVSWYQQTPGQGLQFLFEYFSETQRNKGNFPGRFSGRQFSNSRSEMNVSTLELGDSALYLCASSWRTGATGELFFGEGSRLTVL.

The V and J genes are TRBV11-2 and TRBJ2-7; 7 bases map to TRBD1. Germline-derived CDR1 and CDR2 are SGHAT and FQNNGV. CDR3 length equals 19 residues. V lost 5 bases, J lost 3 bases, and 22 bases stayed unmatched. This CDR3 is CASSPRGGGGRGRIYEQYF. The CDR3 nucleotides read TGTGCCAGCAGCCCCCGCGGCGGTGGGGGCAGGGGGAGAATCTACGAGCAGTACTTC.

The chain carries TRBV5-8 and TRBJ1-5; tentatively, D is TRBD1 (6 bases). CDR3 length: 14 residues. The germline gives CDR1 SGHTS, CDR2 YDEGEE. Trimming left V 0 bases short and J 5 bases short, with 9 bases between. The CDR3 DNA reads TGTGCCAGCAGCTTGGGGACAGTGTATCAGCCCCAGCATTTT. Its translation: CASSLGTVYQPQHF.

This rearrangement joins TRBV7-3 to TRBJ2-2; TRBD1 is a possible D gene (6 bases). V gave up 3 bases and J gave up 0 bases, with 8 bases separating them. This CDR3 comprises 15 residues. Germline V CDR1 and CDR2: SGHTA, FQGTGA. The CDR3, as DNA: TGTGCCAGCAGCTTGGGACACTCGAACACCGGGGAGCTGTTTTTT. It encodes CASSLGHSNTGELFF.

The chain is built from TRBV27 and TRBJ2-5; D remains ambiguous. V dropped 10 bases and J dropped 7 bases, with 16 bases sitting between them. Germline lookup yields CDR1 MNHEY and CDR2 SMNVEV (reference sequence). The CDR3 is made up of 12 amino acids. DNA for the CDR3: TGTGCCACCGCGTTGCCCGATGGGACCCAGTACTTC. Translation: CATALPDGTQYF.

This rearrangement joins TRBV28 to TRBJ2-2, with D hard to call. The CDR3 covers 16 residues. The V and J ends lost 3 bases and 0 bases respectively, with 11 bases between them. Germline loops: CDR1 MDHEN, CDR2 SYDVKM. The chain's CDR3 is CASSFLLPSNTGELFF. CDR3 DNA sequence: TGTGCCAGCAGTTTTCTTCTCCCCTCGAACACCGGGGAGCTGTTTTTT. The full variable domain, in which reference TRBV28 and TRBJ2-2 provide the parts outside the CDR3, is DVKVTQSSRYLVKRTGEKVFLECVQDMDHENMFWYRQDPGLGLRLIYFSYDVKMKEKGDIPEGYSVSREKKERFSLILESASTNQTSMYLCASSFLLPSNTGELFFGEGSRLTVL.

The chain employs TRBV19 and TRBJ1-2; TRBD1 agrees at 8 bases. The CDR3 contains 13 residues. The V segment lost 1 base and the J segment 8 bases; nucleotides outside the gene matches: 3. The germline gives CDR1 LNHDA, CDR2 SQIVND (reference sequence). CDR3 DNA: TGTGCCAGTAGTATAGGGACAGGGAGAGGCTACACCTTC. It encodes CASSIGTGRGYTF.

This clone was counted only a few times. The rearrangement uses TRBV12-5 and TRBJ1-6; a possible D gene is TRBD1 (6 bases). The CDR3 covers 17 residues. Trimming removed 6 bases at V and 0 bases at J, with 15 bases between. Germline CDR1 reads LGHNT; CDR2 reads FRNRAP. Written as DNA, the CDR3 is TGTGCTAGTGGCAAAAACCCGGACAGCTCCTATAATTCACCCCTCCACTTT. Translation: CASGKNPDSSYNSPLHF.

This clone was found a few times. This chain uses TRBV11-2 with TRBJ1-1; tentative D call: TRBD1 (5 bases). This CDR3 contains 15 residues. Germline CDR1 reads SGHAT; CDR2 reads FQNNGV. V gave up 8 bases and J gave up 0 bases, with 16 bases separating them. The CDR3 bases are TGTGCCAGCGGAAGTGGGGCAGGAGTGAACACTGAAGCTTTCTTT. This gives the protein CASGSGAGVNTEAFF.

The rearrangement joins TRBV6-1 to TRBJ2-7; no definite D call. Between the trimmed V and J ends, which lost 2 bases and 2 bases, there was a span of 13 bases. The germline V gene encodes CDR1 MNHNS and CDR2 SASEGT. This CDR3 region has 15 residues. CDR3 residues: CASSEPPVKPYEQYF. The CDR3 bases are TGTGCCAGCAGTGAACCCCCGGTGAAGCCCTACGAGCAGTACTTC.

CDR3: CASSSLAATDTQYF. The CDR3 DNA sequence: TGTGCCAGCAGTTCACTAGCGGCCACAGATACGCAGTATTTT. The V call is TRBV6-5, the J call TRBJ2-3; TRBD2 matches 8 bases. The V and J ends lost 4 bases and 2 bases, in that order; junction bases with no gene match: 2. The germline V gene encodes CDR1 MNHEY and CDR2 SVGAGI. This CDR3 has 14 amino acids.

The gene calls are TRBV29-1 and TRBJ2-2, with TRBD2 identical over 8 bases. V dropped 7 bases and J dropped 5; count of bases not matched to a gene: 6. This CDR3 region has 13 residues. The germline gives CDR1 SQVTM, CDR2 ANQGSEA. The CDR3 coding sequence is TGCAGCGCCCGGGGGGGCCCGACCGGGGAGCTGTTTTTT. Translating it yields CSARGGPTGELFF.

The chain carries TRBV11-2 and TRBJ2-7, with 9 bases fitting TRBD1. Germline V gene sequence: CDR1 SGHAT, CDR2 FQNNGV. This CDR3 region has 13 residues. The junction had 5 bases not matched to a gene; V was cut back by 5 bases and J by 6 bases. CDR3 sequence reads: CASSIYRGREQYF. The CDR3 coding sequence is TGTGCCAGCAGCATCTACAGGGGGCGCGAGCAGTACTTC.

The chain uses TRBV7-8 and TRBJ1-5, with D perhaps matching TRBD1 (5 bases). The CDR3 has 13 residues. V was trimmed by 3 bases and J by 6 bases, leaving 9 bases between them. Germline V gene sequence: CDR1 SGHVS, CDR2 FQNEAQ. This chain's CDR3 is CASSLEGPQPQHF. Here the CDR3 DNA reads TGTGCCAGCAGCTTGGAGGGACCTCAGCCCCAGCATTTT.

This clone was seen only once. J is TRBJ2-7 and V is TRBV2; 7 positions agree with TRBD1. In germline, CDR1 is SNHLY, CDR2 FYNNEI. With V trimmed by 6 bases and J by 0 bases, 8 bases remained unmatched. There are 15 residues in the CDR3. In DNA, the CDR3 is TGTGCCAGCAGCCGCCCGGGACAGCCCTCCTACGAGCAGTACTTC. It yields the protein CASSRPGQPSYEQYF.

The rearrangement links TRBV11-2 to TRBJ2-3, with 9 bases lining up with TRBD1. V lost 6 bases to trimming and J lost 4 bases; unmatched junction nucleotides: 5. The CDR3 totals 14 residues. Germline V gives CDR1 SGHAT, CDR2 FQNNGV. The CDR3 DNA sequence: TGTGCCAGCAGTTATAGACAGGGGGCAGATACGCAGTATTTT. This translates into CASSYRQGADTQYF.

A few counts support this clone. The chain combines TRBV6-1 with TRBJ1-4; D not resolved. This CDR3 comprises 17 residues. Germline V CDR1 and CDR2: MNHNS, SASEGT. Trimming stripped 4 bases from V and 0 bases from J, with 15 bases between. Written as DNA, the CDR3 is TGTGCCAGCAGTGGGCTGGGCACCGGTGCAACTAATGAAAAACTGTTTTTT. It is translated as CASSGLGTGATNEKLFF.

The chain employs TRBV29-1 and TRBJ1-1; 9 nucleotides line up with TRBD1. V lost 7 bases, J lost 5 bases, and 8 bases stayed unmatched. This CDR3 region has 13 residues. CDR1 is SQVTM and CDR2 is ANQGSEA in the germline V gene. The CDR3 DNA follows: TGCAGCGCTTCTACAGGGGGCGGAACTGAAGCTTTCTTT. It translates to CSASTGGGTEAFF. Looking up the rest from reference TRBV29-1 and TRBJ1-1 gives the full variable domain: SAVISQKPSRDICQRGTSLTIQCQVDSQVTMMFWYRQQPGQSLTLIATANQGSEATYESGFVIDKFPISRPNLTFSTLTVSNMSPEDSSIYLCSASTGGGTEAFFGQGTRLTVV.

The CDR3 is CASSLRDSPNEQFF. The CDR3 DNA sequence: TGTGCCAGCAGCCTTCGGGACAGTCCCAATGAGCAGTTCTTC. The chain couples TRBV7-2 to TRBJ2-1; 7 positions agree with TRBD1. Germline V CDR1 and CDR2: SGHTA, FQGNSA. The CDR3 contains 14 residues. Unmatched junction bases numbered 7, after V lost 5 bases and J lost 6 bases.